This T cell receptor (beta chain) was identified during a study of T cell responses to AZD1222 COVID-19 vaccine. Background on the study: Pooled together were second doses at about 4 or about 12 weeks. The study, taken as a whole, reports: Spike as a whole was targeted by vaccine-associated CD4 TCRs, dominant at 160-218 and 743-854. Donors skewed white British and female; clonal diversity was possibly underestimated.

The J segment lost 5 bases and the V segment lost 6 bases, leaving 5 bases of the junction unmatched. The V gene's germline CDR1 is SNHLY and CDR2 FYNNEI. The CDR3 runs 14 residues. Regarding this clone: The antigen remains unidentified.

The repertoire was sequenced with immunoSEQ multiplex PCR; TCRdb's copy has only in-frame clones and lacks some. Of 120,000 to 150,000 clones in the sample, roughly 91% were seen once. The receptor's source is an adult in good health. The genes are TRBV2 and TRBJ2-3; 10 bases are shared with TRBD1. The sample in question was peripheral blood, obtained on day 0 of AZD1222 vaccination. In DNA form, the CDR3 reads TGTGCCAGCAGATTGACAGGGGGCGAAGATACGCAGTATTTT. Translation gives CASRLTGGEDTQYF.